The 10 T cell receptor beta chains below were found in one sample sequenced in a study of blood T cell repertoires in COVID-19. Using immunoSEQ multiplex PCR, the repertoire was profiled, and TCRdb retains in-frame clones only, with some absent. The table records about 240,000 clones, roughly 80% of them present only once. Material: peripheral blood. The receptors originated from an elderly woman with COVID-19, enrolled during active disease.

The chain couples TRBV2 to TRBJ1-6, with D possibly being TRBD1 (5 bases). This CDR3 is 17 amino acids long. The V gene lost 7 bases and the J gene lost 9 bases, with 25 bases spanning the gap. Germline assignment: CDR1 SNHLY and CDR2 FYNNEI. CDR3 amino acids: CASTLWGGVGISSPLHF. CDR3 in DNA: TGTGCCAGCACCCTTTGGGGAGGGGTCGGTATCAGTTCACCCCTCCACTTT.

V usage is TRBV18 and J usage is TRBJ2-7; unclear D gene. The V gene's germline CDR1 is KGHSH and CDR2 LQKENI. Trimming left V 3 bases short and J 0 bases short, with 9 bases between. CDR3 length: 14 amino acids. DNA of the CDR3: TGTGCCAGCTCACCTCTGGCGGACTCCTACGAGCAGTACTTC. This encodes CASSPLADSYEQYF.

V and J are TRBV29-1 and TRBJ2-3; D may be TRBD2 (6 bases). Germline CDR1 reads SQVTM; CDR2 reads ANQGSEA. The germline V and J ends were trimmed by 7 bases and 2 bases, with 10 bases remaining between them. The CDR3 loop spans 12 amino acids. As DNA, the CDR3 is TGCAGCGGTGGAGGGGCCACAGATACGCAGTATTTT. Protein: CSGGGATDTQYF.

The J gene is TRBJ1-1, the V gene TRBV19; 7 nucleotides agree with TRBD1. With 4 bases clipped from V and 3 bases from J, the junction kept 2 bases outside the gene matches. The CDR3 loop spans 13 amino acids. The germline CDR1 and CDR2 sequences are LNHDA and SQIVND (reference sequence). CDR3 protein: CASSRQGYTEAFF. DNA of the CDR3: TGTGCCAGTAGTAGACAGGGTTACACTGAAGCTTTCTTT. Using reference TRBV19 and TRBJ1-1 for the parts outside the CDR3, the full variable domain is DGGITQSPKYLFRKEGQNVTLSCEQNLNHDAMYWYRQDPGQGLRLIYYSQIVNDFQKGDIAEGYSVSREKKESFPLTVTSAQKNPTAFYLCASSRQGYTEAFFGQGTRLTVV.

The chain has TRBV9 and TRBJ2-7, with 7 bases lining up with TRBD2. V was clipped by 0 bases and J by 4 bases; unmatched bases: 7. Germline V gene lookup returns CDR1 SGDLS and CDR2 YYNGEE. The CDR3 is made up of 15 amino acids. DNA for the CDR3: TGTGCCAGCAGCGTAGGTGTCGGGAGGTCGTACGAGCAGTACTTC. Translation: CASSVGVGRSYEQYF.

The chain uses TRBV3-1 (or the pseudogene TRBV3-2) and TRBJ2-3; 9 bases are shared with TRBD2. The CDR3 runs 16 residues. Looked up from germline, CDR1 is LGHDT and CDR2 is YNNKEL (reference sequence). Trimming removed 4 bases from V and 10 bases from J; junction bases left unmatched: 15. The CDR3 reads CASSPNSASGAGSQYF. The CDR3 nucleotides read TGTGCCAGCAGCCCCAATTCGGCTAGCGGGGCTGGGTCGCAGTATTTT.

This clone was recorded once. CDR3 amino acids: CASSQTGLPEKLFF. DNA of the CDR3: TGTGCCAGCAGCCAAACAGGGCTTCCCGAAAAACTGTTTTTT. The V and J genes are TRBV7-9 and TRBJ1-4; D is possibly TRBD1 (6 bases). Trimming cost V 5 bases and J 8 bases, with 15 bases left between them. The CDR3 is 14 amino acids. Germline CDR1 SEHNR, CDR2 FQNEAQ (reference sequence).

This chain connects TRBV6-5 to TRBJ1-1; D is undetermined. Germline values: CDR1 MNHEY, CDR2 SVGAGI. Between the trimmed V and J ends, which lost 2 bases and 6 bases, there was a span of 16 bases. The CDR3 length is 15 residues. The CDR3 here is CASSYPPPGSSEAFF. The CDR3 DNA reads TGTGCCAGCAGTTACCCGCCACCCGGGTCCTCTGAAGCTTTCTTT.

This clone was detected a few times. The rearrangement uses TRBV11-2 and TRBJ1-2; 10 positions match TRBD1. The germline gives CDR1 SGHAT, CDR2 FQNNGV. The CDR3 has 15 residues. The V and J ends lost 4 bases and 5 bases, in that order; junction bases with no gene match: 7. CDR3 coding DNA: TGTGCCAGCAGCTCCCGGGACAGGGGCTCATATGGCTACACCTTC. Residues: CASSSRDRGSYGYTF.

V and J are TRBV2 and TRBJ2-5; no clear D. Germline V CDR1 and CDR2: SNHLY, FYNNEI. The CDR3 has 12 amino acids. Trimming left V 7 bases short and J 4 bases short, with 10 bases between. CDR3 loop: CASNYRRETQYF. DNA for the CDR3: TGTGCCAGCAACTATCGAAGAGAGACCCAGTACTTC.